This TCR beta chain was captured in a study of cytomegalovirus exposure and HLA in healthy donors. The ends were cut back, 4 bases at V and 8 bases at J, with 10 bases in the middle. The CDR3 loop spans 12 amino acids. From germline, CDR1 is SGHDT and CDR2 YYEEEE. A multiplex PCR was run with 60 Vbeta primers and 13 Jbeta primers. Method: immunoSEQ multiplex PCR; TCRdb's copy keeps in-frame clones and lacks some. The sample shows about 170,000 clones, 84% of them seen only once. Comments on this clone: Its specificity is not known.

Notes on the study in general: In an earlier analysis, most TCR beta V segments were productive about 87% or about 30% of the time.

Sequencing was performed on PBMCs. The chain is built from TRBV5-6 and TRBJ2-1, with D tentatively TRBD2 (5 bases). The sequence came from a boy between 2 and 10 years old in good health and CMV-seronegative. CDR3 loop: CASSEGPDEQFF. The DNA for the CDR3 is TGTGCCAGCAGCGAGGGTCCGGATGAGCAGTTCTTC.